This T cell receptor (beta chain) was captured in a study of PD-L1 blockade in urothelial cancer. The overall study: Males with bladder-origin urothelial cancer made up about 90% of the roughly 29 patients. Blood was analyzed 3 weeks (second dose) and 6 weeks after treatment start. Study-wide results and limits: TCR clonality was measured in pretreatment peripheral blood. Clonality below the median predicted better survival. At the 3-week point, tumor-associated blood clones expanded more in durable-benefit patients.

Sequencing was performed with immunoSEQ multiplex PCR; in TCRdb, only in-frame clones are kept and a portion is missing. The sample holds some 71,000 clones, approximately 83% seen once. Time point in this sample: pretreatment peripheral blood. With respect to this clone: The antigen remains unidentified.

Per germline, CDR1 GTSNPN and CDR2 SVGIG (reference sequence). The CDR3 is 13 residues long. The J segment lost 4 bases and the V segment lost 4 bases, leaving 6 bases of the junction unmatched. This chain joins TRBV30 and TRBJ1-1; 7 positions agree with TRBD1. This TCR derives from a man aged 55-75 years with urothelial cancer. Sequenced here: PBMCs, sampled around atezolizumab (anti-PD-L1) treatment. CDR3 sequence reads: CAWIQGEGTEAFF. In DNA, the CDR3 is TGTGCCTGGATTCAGGGGGAAGGCACTGAAGCTTTCTTT.